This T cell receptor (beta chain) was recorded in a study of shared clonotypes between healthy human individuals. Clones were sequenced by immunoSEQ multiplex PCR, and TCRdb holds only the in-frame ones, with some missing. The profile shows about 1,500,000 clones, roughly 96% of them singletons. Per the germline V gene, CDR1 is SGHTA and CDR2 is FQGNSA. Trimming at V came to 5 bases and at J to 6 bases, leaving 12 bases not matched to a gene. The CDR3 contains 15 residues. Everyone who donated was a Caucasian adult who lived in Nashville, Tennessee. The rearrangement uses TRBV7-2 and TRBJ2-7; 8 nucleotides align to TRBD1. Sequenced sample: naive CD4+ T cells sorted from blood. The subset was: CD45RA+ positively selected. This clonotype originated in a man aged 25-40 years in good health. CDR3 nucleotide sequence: TGTGCCAGCAGCCTCCCGGACAGGGTAAAACTCGAGCAGTACTTC. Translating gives CASSLPDRVKLEQYF. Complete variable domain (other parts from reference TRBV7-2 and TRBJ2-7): GAGVSQSPSNKVTEKGKDVELRCDPISGHTALYWYRQSLGQGLEFLIYFQGNSAPDKSGLPSDRFSAERTGGSVSTLTIQRTQQEDSAVYLCASSLPDRVKLEQYFGPGTRLTVT.